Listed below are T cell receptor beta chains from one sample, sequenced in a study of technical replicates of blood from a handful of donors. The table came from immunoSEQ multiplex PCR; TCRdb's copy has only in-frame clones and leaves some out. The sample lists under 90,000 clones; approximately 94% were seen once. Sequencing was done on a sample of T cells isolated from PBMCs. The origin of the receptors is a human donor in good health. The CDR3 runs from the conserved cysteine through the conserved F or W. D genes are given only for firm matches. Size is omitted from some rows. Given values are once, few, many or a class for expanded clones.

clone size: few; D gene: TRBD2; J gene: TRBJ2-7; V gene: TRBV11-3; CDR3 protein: CASSLVAGGHEQYF; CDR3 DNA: TGTGCCAGCAGCTTAGTAGCGGGGGGCCACGAGCAGTACTTC
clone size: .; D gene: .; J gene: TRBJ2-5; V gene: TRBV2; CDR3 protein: CASSEAALRGETQYF; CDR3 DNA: TGTGCCAGCAGTGAAGCGGCTTTACGGGGAGAGACCCAGTACTTC
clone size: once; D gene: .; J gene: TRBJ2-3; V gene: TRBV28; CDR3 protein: CASSFGGGETQYF; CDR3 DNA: TGTGCCAGCAGTTTTGGAGGAGGGGAGACGCAGTATTTT
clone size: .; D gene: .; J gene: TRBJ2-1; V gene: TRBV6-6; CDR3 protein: CASSYPDRHNEQFF; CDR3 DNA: TGTGCCAGCAGTTACCCCGACAGGCACAATGAGCAGTTCTTC
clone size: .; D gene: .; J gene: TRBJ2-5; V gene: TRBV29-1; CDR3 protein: CSVHYQGTQETQYF; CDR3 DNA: TGCAGCGTACACTATCAGGGTACCCAAGAGACCCAGTACTTC
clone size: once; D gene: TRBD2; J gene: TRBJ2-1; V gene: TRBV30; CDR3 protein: CAWRGQAGGPHLYNEQFF; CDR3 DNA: TGTGCCTGGAGGGGCCAAGCGGGGGGGCCGCATTTATACAATGAGCAGTTCTTC
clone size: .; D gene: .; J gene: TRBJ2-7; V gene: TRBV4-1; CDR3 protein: CASSQEKGRGAISYEQYF; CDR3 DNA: TGCGCCAGCAGCCAAGAAAAGGGACGGGGGGCTATATCCTACGAGCAGTACTTC
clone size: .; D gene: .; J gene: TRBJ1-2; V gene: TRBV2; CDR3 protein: CASTGVGSHRAYGYTF; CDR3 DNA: TGTGCCAGCACCGGGGTGGGCTCGCACAGAGCCTATGGCTACACCTTC
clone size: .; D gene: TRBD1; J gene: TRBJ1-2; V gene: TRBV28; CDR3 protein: CAAYRTGNYYGYTF; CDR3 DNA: TGTGCCGCATACCGGACAGGGAACTACTATGGCTACACCTTC
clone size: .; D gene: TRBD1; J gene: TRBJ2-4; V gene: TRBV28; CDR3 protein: CAISDRDDKNIQYF; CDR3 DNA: TGTGCCATTAGTGACAGGGACGACAAAAACATTCAGTACTTC
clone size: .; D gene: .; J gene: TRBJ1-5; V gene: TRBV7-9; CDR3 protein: CASSSFSGDQPQHF; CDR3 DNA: TGTGCCAGCAGCTCCTTCAGCGGGGACCAGCCCCAGCATTTT
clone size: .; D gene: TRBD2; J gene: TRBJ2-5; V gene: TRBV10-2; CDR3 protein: CASSETPGLAGAWETQYF; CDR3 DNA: TGCGCCAGCAGTGAGACCCCCGGACTAGCGGGGGCATGGGAGACCCAGTACTTC
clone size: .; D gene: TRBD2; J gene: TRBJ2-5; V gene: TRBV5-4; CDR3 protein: CASSLAGWYQETQYF; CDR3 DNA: TGTGCCAGCAGCTTAGCGGGGTGGTACCAAGAGACCCAGTACTTC
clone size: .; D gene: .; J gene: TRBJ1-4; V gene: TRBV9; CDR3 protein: CASSVGGMGEKLFF; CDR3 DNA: TGTGCCAGCAGCGTTGGGGGCATGGGTGAAAAACTGTTTTTT
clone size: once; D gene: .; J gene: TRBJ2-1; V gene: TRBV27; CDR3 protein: CASKVQGLGNEQFF; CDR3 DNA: TGTGCCAGCAAGGTCCAGGGGCTAGGCAATGAGCAGTTCTTC
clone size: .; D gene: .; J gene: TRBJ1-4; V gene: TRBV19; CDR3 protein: CASSIGLNEKLFF; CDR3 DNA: TGTGCCAGTAGTATAGGACTGAATGAAAAACTGTTTTTT
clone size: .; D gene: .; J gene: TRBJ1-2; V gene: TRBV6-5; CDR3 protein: CASTVVRGYGYTF; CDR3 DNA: TGTGCCAGCACCGTCGTCCGGGGCTATGGCTACACCTTC
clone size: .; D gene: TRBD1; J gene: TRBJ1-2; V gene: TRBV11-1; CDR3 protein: CASSRRQGNYGYTF; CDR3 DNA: TGTGCCAGCAGCCGAAGACAGGGGAACTATGGCTACACCTTC
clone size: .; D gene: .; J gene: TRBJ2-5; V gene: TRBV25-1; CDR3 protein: CASSAQGSSRETQYF; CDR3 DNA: TGTGCCAGCAGTGCCCAGGGTAGTAGTCGGGAGACCCAGTACTTC
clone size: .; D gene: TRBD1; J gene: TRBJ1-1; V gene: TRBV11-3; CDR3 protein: CASSFRRTGGNTEAFF; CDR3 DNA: TGTGCCAGCAGCTTCCGCAGGACAGGGGGCAACACTGAAGCTTTCTTT
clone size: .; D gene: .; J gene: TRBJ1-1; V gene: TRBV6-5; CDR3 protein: CASSSGNTEAFF; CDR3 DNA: TGTGCCAGCAGCTCAGGGAACACTGAAGCTTTCTTT
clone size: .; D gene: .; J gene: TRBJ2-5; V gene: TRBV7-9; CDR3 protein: CASRTVEETQYF; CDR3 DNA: TGTGCCAGCAGGACAGTTGAAGAGACCCAGTACTTC
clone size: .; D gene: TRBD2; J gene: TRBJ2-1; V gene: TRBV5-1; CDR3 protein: CASSLLTSGGGNEQFF; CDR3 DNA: TGCGCCAGCAGTCTCTTGACTAGCGGGGGTGGCAATGAGCAGTTCTTC
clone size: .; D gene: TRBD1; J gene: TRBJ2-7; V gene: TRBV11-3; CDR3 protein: CASSLDRFYEQYF; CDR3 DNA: TGTGCCAGCAGCCTGGACAGGTTCTACGAGCAGTACTTC